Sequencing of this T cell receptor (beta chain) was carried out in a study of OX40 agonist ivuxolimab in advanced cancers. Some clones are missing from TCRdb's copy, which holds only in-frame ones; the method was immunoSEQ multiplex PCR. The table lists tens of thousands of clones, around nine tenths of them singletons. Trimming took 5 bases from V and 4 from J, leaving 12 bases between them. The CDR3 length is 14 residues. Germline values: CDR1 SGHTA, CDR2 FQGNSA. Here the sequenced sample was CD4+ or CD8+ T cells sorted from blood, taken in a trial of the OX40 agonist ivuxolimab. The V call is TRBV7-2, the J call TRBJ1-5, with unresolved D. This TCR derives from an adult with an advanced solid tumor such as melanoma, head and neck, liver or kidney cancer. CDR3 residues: CASSVTGFNQPQHF. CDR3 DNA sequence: TGTGCCAGCAGCGTAACCGGGTTTAATCAGCCCCAGCATTTT. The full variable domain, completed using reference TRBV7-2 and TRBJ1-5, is GAGVSQSPSNKVTEKGKDVELRCDPISGHTALYWYRQSLGQGLEFLIYFQGNSAPDKSGLPSDRFSAERTGGSVSTLTIQRTQQEDSAVYLCASSVTGFNQPQHFGDGTRLSIL.